The clone carrying this TCR beta chain showed up just once. V dropped 4 bases and J dropped 6 bases, with 13 bases sitting between them. Germline loops: CDR1 SNHLY, CDR2 FYNNEI. The CDR3 runs 14 residues. Produced via immunoSEQ multiplex PCR; TCRdb's table is partial and in-frame only. The sample shows about 180,000 clones, approximately 82% of them seen only once. These data come from a study of blood T cell repertoires in COVID-19. Turning to the study itself: Spain, Italy and the United States supplied samples that represented acute and convalescent COVID-19. Sources were T cells, B-cell-depleted T cells, or PBMCs; the material itself was cDNA or gDNA.

The origin of this receptor is a man aged 60 to 75 who had recovered from COVID-19. Sequencing was done on a sample of PBMCs or T cells enriched from blood (not recorded which). This chain links TRBV2 with TRBJ1-5; perhaps TRBD1 as D (6 bases). The DNA for the CDR3 is TGTGCCAGCAGTGGGAGCAGGGGCGGTCAGCCCCAGCATTTT. This codes for CASSGSRGGQPQHF.